This T cell receptor (beta chain) was found in a study of T cells in Graves' hyperthyroidism and ophthalmopathy. Study summary: Upon initial diagnosis and before any treatment, peripheral blood was collected.

Findings of the study overall: Separation of ophthalmopathy from stable hyperthyroidism was achieved by a 13 V-J model.

In its sample, this clonotype was seen many times. Its specificity is not known. TCR beta CDR3 regions were amplified from RNA transcripts. TCR CDR3 regions were first amplified by RT-PCR with HTBI primers. Each CDR3 protein is one row after TCRdb ran MiXCR on the multiplex PCR reads. The table shows nearly 600,000 distinct CDR3 sequences, with 11% to 15% occurring only once. Unmatched junction bases numbered 8, after V lost 6 bases and J lost 6 bases. The germline gives CDR1 ENHRY, CDR2 SYGVKD. This CDR3 is 14 amino acids long. Uncontrolled infection, other autoimmune disease, pregnancy or lactation led to exclusion. The authors took PBMCs from 7.5 to 10 ml fresh peripheral blood.

This receptor was taken from a woman in her thirties with Graves' hyperthyroidism that later progressed to Graves' ophthalmopathy. Sequencing used blood. V and J are TRBV10-3 and TRBJ2-1; 7 positions agree with TRBD1. CDR3: CAISGTAEFNEQFF. The CDR3 DNA reads TGTGCCATCAGCGGGACAGCCGAGTTCAATGAGCAGTTCTTC.